These 18 T cell receptor beta chains share one sample of origin, sequenced in a study of blood T cell repertoires in COVID-19. Assay: immunoSEQ multiplex PCR; the TCRdb copy retains only in-frame clones and omits some. The sample includes a few hundred thousand clones, around 90% of them seen just once. The source material was PBMCs or T cells enriched from blood (not recorded which). The receptor source for this set is a woman aged 25-40 years who had recovered from COVID-19.

This clone turned up a few times. This rearrangement joins TRBV12-3 or TRBV12-4 to TRBJ1-4, with 8 bases that match TRBD1. The V gene end was trimmed by 5 bases and the J gene end by 11 bases; junction bases not matched to a gene: 4. This CDR3 comprises 12 residues. The CDR3: CASSLTGDKLFF. The DNA for the CDR3 is TGTGCCAGCAGTCTGACAGGGGACAAACTGTTTTTT.

The gene calls are TRBV27 and TRBJ2-1, with 8 nucleotides matching TRBD2. This CDR3 contains 15 residues. Germline V gene data show CDR1 as MNHEY and CDR2 as SMNVEV (reference sequence). The V gene end was trimmed by 3 bases and the J gene end by 3 bases; junction bases not matched to a gene: 4. The DNA of the CDR3 is TGTGCCAGCAGTTTCCTAAGCGGGGGCTACAATGAGCAGTTCTTC. This encodes CASSFLSGGYNEQFF.

The V and J genes are TRBV9 and TRBJ1-2; no clear D gene. CDR1 and CDR2 (germline): SGDLS, YYNGEE. This CDR3 has 13 amino acids. The V and J ends lost 0 bases and 8 bases respectively, with 11 bases between them. CDR3 loop: CASSVDGTEGYTF. CDR3 sequence (DNA): TGTGCCAGCAGCGTAGACGGAACAGAAGGCTACACCTTC. The whole variable domain, remainder taken from reference TRBV9 and TRBJ1-2, is DSGVTQTPKHLITATGQRVTLRCSPRSGDLSVYWYQQSLDQGLQFLIQYYNGEERAKGNILERFSAQQFPDLHSELNLSSLELGDSALYFCASSVDGTEGYTFGSGTRLTVV.

This sequence joins TRBV19 and TRBJ2-7; a possible D gene is TRBD2 (6 bases). This CDR3 has 13 residues. V was shortened by 3 bases and J by 1 base, with 7 bases between the two germline ends. From germline, CDR1 is LNHDA and CDR2 SQIVND (reference sequence). DNA of the CDR3: TGTGCCAGTAGTATCGGGGGATCCTACGAGCAGTACTTC. Its protein is CASSIGGSYEQYF.

In DNA form, the CDR3 reads TGTGCCAGCAGTAACCAGGGGACCCTTATCTATGGCTACACCTTC. Its protein product is CASSNQGTLIYGYTF. J is TRBJ1-2 and V is TRBV6-5, with a possible D match to TRBD1 (6 bases). The V gene's germline CDR1 is MNHEY and CDR2 SVGAGI. This CDR3 has 15 residues. V gave up 5 bases and J gave up 4 bases, with 17 bases separating them.

The chain joins TRBV15 to TRBJ2-3; 10 nucleotides align to TRBD2. V was clipped by 2 bases and J by 3 bases; unmatched bases: 5. Germline V gene data show CDR1 as LNHNV and CDR2 as YYDKDF (reference sequence). CDR3 length: 16 residues. The CDR3 protein is CATSRSAGGLTDTQYF. The CDR3 bases are TGTGCCACCAGCAGATCAGCGGGGGGGCTGACAGATACGCAGTATTTT. The complete variable domain, with remaining parts taken from reference TRBV15 and TRBJ2-3, reads DAMVIQNPRYQVTQFGKPVTLSCSQTLNHNVMYWYQQKSSQAPKLLFHYYDKDFNNEADTPDNFQSRRPNTSFCFLDIRSPGLGDTAMYLCATSRSAGGLTDTQYFGPGTRLTVL.

This clone was detected a few times. The gene calls are TRBV7-2 and TRBJ1-6; D may be TRBD1 (5 bases). This CDR3 region has 14 residues. V was trimmed by 3 bases and J by 4 bases, leaving 7 bases between them. Germline V gives CDR1 SGHTA, CDR2 FQGNSA. The CDR3 loop is CASSLDNYNSPLHF. The CDR3 coding sequence is TGTGCCAGCAGCTTGGACAATTATAATTCACCCCTCCACTTT.

As DNA, the CDR3 is TGTGCCAGCCGACAGGTCTGGGGTGAAGCTTTCTTT. It is translated as CASRQVWGEAFF. The gene calls are TRBV18 and TRBJ1-1; D may be TRBD1 (6 bases). With 8 bases removed from V and 7 bases from J, the gap between germline ends came to 14 bases. There are 12 residues in the CDR3. Germline CDR1 and CDR2: KGHSH and LQKENI.

In regard to this clone: Other nucleotide sequences from this sample produce the same CDR3. The CDR3 reads CASSLDSSTDTQYF. As DNA, the CDR3 is TGCGCCAGCAGCCTTGACAGCTCCACAGATACGCAGTATTTT. The chain is built from TRBV5-1 and TRBJ2-3, with D possibly being TRBD1 (5 bases). The V gene's germline CDR1 is SGHRS and CDR2 YFSETQ. The CDR3 is made up of 14 amino acids. Trimming stripped 4 bases from V and 2 bases from J, with 11 bases between.

This chain connects TRBV9 to TRBJ1-1; the match to TRBD1 covers 8 bases. The CDR3 totals 15 residues. Germline values: CDR1 SGDLS, CDR2 YYNGEE. Trimming at V came to 0 bases and at J to 1 base, leaving 2 bases not matched to a gene. The CDR3 sequence: CASSVVGTGNTEAFF. Here the CDR3 DNA reads TGTGCCAGCAGCGTAGTTGGGACAGGGAACACTGAAGCTTTCTTT.

The J gene is TRBJ1-1, the V gene TRBV7-9, with D possibly being TRBD1 (6 bases). CDR1 and CDR2 from the germline V gene are SEHNR and FQNEAQ (reference sequence). The CDR3 contains 18 residues. Trimming cost V 4 bases and J 4 bases, with 25 bases left between them. DNA for the CDR3: TGTGCCAGCAGCTCAATTGGGGGGGGCAGGTTTGATAGCACTGAAGCTTTCTTT. Translated: CASSSIGGGRFDSTEAFF. Full variable domain (remainder filled in from reference TRBV7-9 and TRBJ1-1): DTGVSQNPRHKITKRGQNVTFRCDPISEHNRLYWYRQTLGQGPEFLTYFQNEAQLEKSRLLSDRFSAERPKGSFSTLEIQRTEQGDSAMYLCASSSIGGGRFDSTEAFFGQGTRLTVV.

This sequence joins TRBV12-3 or TRBV12-4 and TRBJ1-5; unclear D gene. This CDR3 region has 11 residues. Trimming pared 6 bases from V and 3 bases from J, leaving 3 bases between. The CDR3, as DNA: TGTGCCAGCAGCAACAATCAGCCCCAGCATTTT. It encodes CASSNNQPQHF.

The rearrangement uses TRBV30 and TRBJ1-5, with 11 bases lining up with TRBD1. Germline V lookup: CDR1 GTSNPN, CDR2 SVGIG (reference sequence). Losses at the gene ends were 5 bases for V and 8 bases for J; bases not matched to a gene: 14. The CDR3 is 16 amino acids. The CDR3 coding sequence is TGTGCCTGGGGCGTTCTCCTCCGGGACAGGGGGAAGCCCCAGCATTTT. Its protein product is CAWGVLLRDRGKPQHF.

The V call is TRBV19, the J call TRBJ1-6, with D maybe TRBD1 (5 bases). The CDR3 contains 14 residues. Deletions cut 7 bases from V and 7 bases from J, with 14 bases between. Germline V gene lookup returns CDR1 LNHDA and CDR2 SQIVND (reference sequence). CDR3 sequence: CASKDTSRNSPLHF. The CDR3 bases are TGTGCCAGTAAGGACACCTCGAGAAATTCACCCCTCCACTTT.

The chain is built from TRBV6-5 and TRBJ2-7, with no clear D. V was clipped by 8 bases and J by 0 bases, with 8 bases between them. Germline lookup yields CDR1 MNHEY and CDR2 SVGAGI. The CDR3 extends over 12 amino acids. The CDR3 loop reads CASPKSSYEQYF. CDR3 coding DNA: TGTGCCAGCCCTAAAAGCTCCTACGAGCAGTACTTC.

This chain connects TRBV6-5 to TRBJ1-1; D possibly corresponds to TRBD1 (6 bases). The CDR3 length is 13 residues. CDR1 and CDR2 from the germline V gene are MNHEY and SVGAGI. V gave up 8 bases and J gave up 1 base, with 11 bases separating them. In DNA, the CDR3 is TGTGCCAGCGTGGACAGACCGAACACTGAAGCTTTCTTT. Protein: CASVDRPNTEAFF.

V and J are TRBV5-1 and TRBJ1-1; maybe TRBD1 (5 bases). The CDR3 consists of 17 residues. Germline values: CDR1 SGHRS, CDR2 YFSETQ. V was trimmed by 3 bases and J by 1 base, leaving 19 bases between them. The CDR3: CASSSGHEDLGNTEAFF. The CDR3 coding sequence is TGCGCCAGCAGCTCCGGACACGAAGATCTTGGGAACACTGAAGCTTTCTTT.

This chain uses TRBV11-3 with TRBJ2-7, with a weak D call TRBD1 (7 bases). Germline V CDR1 and CDR2: SGHNT, YENEEA. Trimming cost V 5 bases and J 3 bases, with 14 bases left between them. This CDR3 comprises 14 residues. CDR3 DNA: TGTGCCAGCAGCCAGGGGGGTAGCGGCTACGAGCAGTACTTC. This codes for CASSQGGSGYEQYF.